These T cell receptor beta chains were read from a single sample in a study of OX40 agonist ivuxolimab in advanced cancers. Method: immunoSEQ multiplex PCR; TCRdb's copy keeps in-frame clones and lacks some. The sample gives tens of thousands of clones, more than 85% of which show up once; about 3% is in the top ten. The source was CD4+ or CD8+ T cells sorted from blood, collected in a trial of the OX40 agonist ivuxolimab. The origin of the receptors is an adult with an advanced solid tumor such as melanoma, head and neck, liver or kidney cancer. Both conserved end residues are part of each CDR3. The D gene is left open where the match is weak. Clone size is stated in some rows and not others, as once, few, many or a class when expanded.

-	TRBV6-1	TRBJ1-4	-	CASSEGLGLNEKLFF	TGTGCCAGCAGTGAAGGGTTAGGCCTTAATGAAAAACTGTTTTTT
TRBD2	TRBV5-4	TRBJ2-7	-	CASSGLSVGTSGRITYEQYF	TGTGCCAGCAGCGGTCTCTCCGTTGGGACTAGCGGGAGGATTACCTACGAGCAGTACTTC
-	TRBV19	TRBJ1-2	-	CASTNLANYGYTF	TGTGCCAGTACAAACCTAGCTAACTATGGCTACACCTTC
-	TRBV7-3	TRBJ2-3	once	CASSLRPSTDTQYF	TGTGCCAGCAGCTTACGACCTAGCACAGATACGCAGTATTTT
-	TRBV6-6	TRBJ2-4	-	CASSPSKDSQYF	TGTGCCAGCAGCCCCTCTAAGGACAGCCAGTACTTC
-	TRBV30	TRBJ1-4	-	CAWSAGHTTNEKLFF	TGTGCCTGGAGTGCAGGACATACAACTAATGAAAAACTGTTTTTT
-	TRBV7-9	TRBJ2-7	-	CASRLDPHYEQYF	TGTGCCAGCAGACTTGACCCTCACTACGAGCAGTACTTC
-	TRBV7-9	TRBJ1-2	-	CASSPSSTNYGYTF	TGTGCCAGCAGCCCCAGCAGTACGAACTATGGCTACACCTTC
-	TRBV12-1	TRBJ2-7	-	CASRVEGVAYEQYF	TGTGCCAGCCGGGTCGAGGGGGTCGCCTACGAGCAGTACTTC
-	TRBV27	TRBJ1-5	-	CASSLSVHQPQHF	TGTGCCAGCAGTTTATCGGTCCATCAGCCCCAGCATTTT
TRBD1	TRBV5-1	TRBJ1-5	-	CASSPGTGEPNQPQHF	TGCGCCAGCAGCCCCGGGACAGGTGAACCCAATCAGCCCCAGCATTTT
-	TRBV4-1	TRBJ1-6	once	CASSQEGGSYNSPLHF	TGCGCCAGCAGCCAAGAAGGGGGATCCTATAATTCACCCCTCCACTTT
TRBD2	TRBV7-6	TRBJ2-2	-	CASSLRSPVTSVPAGTGELFF	TGTGCCAGCAGCTTACGATCCCCTGTGACTAGCGTTCCTGCTGGGACCGGGGAGCTGTTTTTT
-	TRBV6-1	TRBJ1-1	-	CASRSGSDTEAFF	TGTGCCAGCAGGTCAGGGTCAGACACTGAAGCTTTCTTT
TRBD1	TRBV5-4	TRBJ1-6	-	CASSFGTENSPLHF	TGTGCCAGCAGTTTCGGGACAGAAAATTCACCCCTCCACTTT
-	TRBV28	TRBJ2-7	-	CASARQARGQYF	TGTGCCTCCGCCCGACAGGCCCGGGGGCAGTACTTC
-	TRBV28	TRBJ1-2	-	CASSAPGARHGYTF	TGTGCCAGCAGCGCCCCAGGGGCGAGACATGGCTACACCTTC
-	TRBV4-1	TRBJ2-2	-	CASSLRGNTGELFF	TGCGCCAGCAGCCTCAGGGGTAACACCGGGGAGCTGTTTTTT
-	TRBV6-5	TRBJ1-1	-	CASSSTAVTEAFF	TGTGCCAGCAGTTCCACAGCCGTCACTGAAGCTTTCTTT
-	TRBV9	TRBJ1-2	-	CASSVAGINYGYTF	TGTGCCAGCAGCGTAGCTGGGATCAACTATGGCTACACCTTC
-	TRBV27	TRBJ2-7	-	CASSPTAYLYEQYF	TGTGCCAGCAGTCCGACAGCCTACCTCTACGAGCAGTACTTC
-	TRBV7-9	TRBJ1-1	-	CASSGGQLEAFF	TGTGCCAGCAGCGGAGGACAGTTGGAAGCTTTCTTT
TRBD1	TRBV4-1	TRBJ2-7	-	CASSQRTGGYEQYF	TGCGCCAGCAGCCAACGGACAGGCGGCTACGAGCAGTACTTC
-	TRBV19	TRBJ2-7	-	CASSISIYSSYEQYF	TGTGCCAGTAGTATTTCGATCTATAGCTCCTACGAGCAGTACTTC
-	TRBV7-6	TRBJ1-1	-	CASSDGGNTEAFF	TGTGCCAGCAGCGACGGGGGTAACACTGAAGCTTTCTTT
-	TRBV2	TRBJ2-7	-	CATTPSYEQYF	TGTGCCACGACACCTTCCTACGAGCAGTACTTC
TRBD1	TRBV5-4	TRBJ1-2	-	CASSLQGAGYGYTF	TGTGCCAGCAGCTTACAGGGGGCTGGCTATGGCTACACCTTC
-	TRBV30	TRBJ1-3	-	CAWSGQGSGNTIYF	TGTGCCTGGAGTGGGCAGGGCTCTGGAAACACCATATATTTT
-	TRBV6-5	TRBJ1-5	once	CASSYNRENQPQHF	TGTGCCAGCAGTTACAATCGGGAAAATCAGCCCCAGCATTTT
-	TRBV9	TRBJ1-4	-	CASSVEDRGTNEKLFF	TGTGCCAGCAGCGTAGAGGACCGAGGGACTAATGAAAAACTGTTTTTT
-	TRBV21-1	TRBJ2-3	-	CASIPGGRGNTDTQYF	TGTGCCAGCATCCCGGGCGGGAGAGGTAACACAGATACGCAGTATTTT
-	TRBV13	TRBJ2-7	-	CASSFFGKNEQYF	TGTGCCAGCAGCTTTTTCGGGAAGAACGAGCAGTACTTC
-	TRBV20-1	TRBJ2-1	once	CSASPREEQFF	TGCAGTGCCTCACCCCGGGAAGAGCAGTTCTTC
-	TRBV19	TRBJ1-2	-	CASSPGLAPVGGYTF	TGTGCCAGTAGTCCCGGACTCGCCCCCGTCGGGGGCTACACCTTC
-	TRBV11-2	TRBJ2-5	-	CASSHDIPQETQYF	TGTGCCAGCAGCCACGACATTCCCCAAGAGACCCAGTACTTC
TRBD2	TRBV7-9	TRBJ2-1	-	CASTIRGLAYNEQFF	TGTGCCAGCACCATAAGGGGACTAGCGTACAATGAGCAGTTCTTC